The next 6 T cell receptor beta chains were all read from a single sample in a study of cytomegalovirus exposure and HLA in healthy donors. Use of 60 Vbeta and 13 Jbeta primers characterized the PCR. Sequenced by immunoSEQ multiplex PCR; TCRdb stores in-frame clones only, minus some. The sample holds some 140,000 clones, around 79% seen once. The sample comprised PBMCs. These receptors originate from a man aged 18 to 30 in good health and CMV-seronegative.

The chain links TRBV19 to TRBJ1-5; TRBD1 is a possible D gene (6 bases). The CDR3 is 15 amino acids. The V and J ends lost 1 base and 0 bases respectively, with 7 bases between them. From germline, CDR1 is LNHDA and CDR2 SQIVND (reference sequence). CDR3 residues: CASSIGTDSNQPQHF. The CDR3 nucleotides read TGTGCCAGTAGTATAGGGACAGATAGCAATCAGCCCCAGCATTTT.

V usage is TRBV7-9 and J usage is TRBJ1-3; D gene ambiguous. Trimming stripped 5 bases from V and 4 bases from J, with 18 bases between. Germline loops: CDR1 SEHNR, CDR2 FQNEAQ (reference sequence). The CDR3 sequence is 16 residues long. DNA for the CDR3: TGTGCCAGCAGCCCCCTTACCCGGGTAGGAGGAAACACCATATATTTT. Translation gives CASSPLTRVGGNTIYF.

V usage is TRBV14 and J usage is TRBJ1-2; D perhaps matches TRBD1 (6 bases). Deletions cut 11 bases from V and 8 bases from J, with 21 bases between. Germline assignment: CDR1 SGHDN and CDR2 FVKESK. This CDR3 has 13 residues. The CDR3: CACNPGGAKGYTF. DNA for the CDR3: TGTGCCTGTAACCCTGGGGGGGCTAAAGGCTACACCTTC.

The chain couples TRBV7-2 to TRBJ2-5, with a tentative D call TRBD2 (7 bases). The germline gives CDR1 SGHTA, CDR2 FQGNSA. This CDR3 is built from 18 residues. V lost 5 bases and J 7 bases, leaving 29 bases between the germline ends. The CDR3 nucleotides are TGTGCCAGCAGCGGTAGGGGAGGAGCCACAGGGTCGGGGGGGACCCAGTACTTC. Translating it yields CASSGRGGATGSGGTQYF.

The J gene is TRBJ1-6, the V gene TRBV5-1; D uncertain. CDR3 length: 15 amino acids. The V end was cut by 3 bases, the J end by 10 bases, with 17 bases between. Germline CDR1 SGHRS, CDR2 YFSETQ. The CDR3 coding sequence is TGCGCCAGCAGCTCAACCGGGGATGCGAGGTCACCCCTCCACTTT. It codes for CASSSTGDARSPLHF.

V and J are TRBV15 and TRBJ1-1; 12 nucleotides agree with TRBD1. The germline CDR1 and CDR2 sequences are LNHNV and YYDKDF (reference sequence). V lost 6 bases and J lost 5; bases outside the gene matches: 13. The CDR3 is made up of 17 amino acids. CDR3 sequence (DNA): TGTGCCACCAGGGCAGCTCTGGGACAGGGGGCGTTTACTGAAGCTTTCTTT. Translated: CATRAALGQGAFTEAFF.